This T cell receptor (beta chain) was profiled in a study of spatial heterogeneity in lung cancer. Study-level background: Unique TCR and UMI combinations averaged more than ten appearances each in raw reads.

Time point in this sample: blood at routine non-recurrence follow-up after resection. The authors sequenced whole RNA from tumor, nontumor lung or frozen PBMC without sorting. Single TCR cDNA molecules each had their own unique molecular identifier. TCRdb independently ran MiXCR on the 5' RACE reads; one entry per CDR3 protein. The profile shows fewer than 50,000 distinct CDR3 sequences, roughly a tenth of them singletons. With 9 bases removed from V and 6 bases from J, the gap between germline ends came to 20 bases. The CDR3 spans 14 residues. Germline V gene data show CDR1 as SNHLY and CDR2 as FYNNEI. This clonotype was detected a few times. Its antigen is unidentified. Points from the study as a whole: Ubiquitous expanded tumor TCRs appeared in blood more at resection than follow-up.

This specimen consisted of PBMCs, obtained at follow-up. The clonotype was recovered from a female donor with early-stage non-small cell lung cancer. The gene calls are TRBV2 and TRBJ1-1; D is unclear. CDR3 sequence: CASTFLGHGAEAFF. The CDR3 DNA follows: TGTGCCAGTACCTTTCTCGGCCATGGCGCTGAAGCTTTCTTT.